These 23 T cell receptor beta chains were all obtained from the same sample, sequenced in a study of T-cell reconstitution after alpha-beta-depleted transplantation in children. The library targeted TCRbeta and was prepared with unique molecular identifiers. TCRdb re-derived calls from the PCR reads in MiXCR, one entry per CDR3 protein. The profile shows 500,000 to 600,000 distinct CDR3 sequences, around 19% of them singletons. The sequences come from PBMCs from the stem cell graft donor, collected from the stem cell graft. These receptors all come from a human donor who donated a stem cell graft to a child with acute lymphoblastic leukemia.

This clonotype has only a few counts. The chain combines TRBV5-5 with TRBJ2-7; no reliable D call. The V and J ends lost 3 bases and 8 bases respectively, with 12 bases between them. The CDR3 length is 12 residues. Germline CDR1 reads SGHKS; CDR2 reads YYEKEE (reference sequence). CDR3 bases: TGTGCCAGCAGCTCAACCTGGTACCAGCAGTACTTC. Residues: CASSSTWYQQYF.

This clonotype was detected only a few times. The rearrangement links TRBV25-1 to TRBJ2-7; D unresolved. Trimming stripped 6 bases from V and 6 bases from J, with 18 bases between. The CDR3 has 14 amino acids. In germline, CDR1 is MGHDK, CDR2 SYGVNS. As DNA, the CDR3 is TGTGCCAGCAGCCGAATGACGGGCTTATCCGAGCAGTACTTC. This translates into CASSRMTGLSEQYF.

There are a few counts of this clonotype. V is TRBV9 and J is TRBJ1-1; D possibly corresponds to TRBD1 (5 bases). This CDR3 spans 14 amino acids. The germline V gene has CDR1 SGDLS and CDR2 YYNGEE. V was cut by 3 bases and J by 1 base, with 10 bases left in between. The CDR3, as DNA: TGTGCCAGCAGCGGTTCGGGGGGGAACACTGAAGCTTTCTTT. Amino acids: CASSGSGGNTEAFF.

This clonotype has just a few counts. The chain is built from TRBV20-1 and TRBJ1-1; D perhaps matches TRBD1 (5 bases). Germline V gene sequence: CDR1 DFQATT, CDR2 SNEGSKA (reference sequence). The CDR3 consists of 12 residues. Trimming shortened V by 5 bases and J by 4 bases, and 11 bases separated the two germline ends. The CDR3 nucleotides are TGCAGTGCTGCTCCGGGGCGCACTGAAGCTTTCTTT. This codes for CSAAPGRTEAFF.

This clonotype was detected many times. The genes are TRBV15 and TRBJ1-1; D is perhaps TRBD1 (5 bases). Trimming removed 5 bases at V and 0 bases at J, with 7 bases between. Germline CDR1 and CDR2: LNHNV and YYDKDF (reference sequence). The CDR3 covers 13 residues. CDR3 region: CATSAGMNTEAFF. Written as DNA, the CDR3 is TGTGCCACCAGCGCAGGGATGAACACTGAAGCTTTCTTT.

DNA for the CDR3: TGCAGTGCTAGGCCGGGGGCCGCTTCCTTGGAGATCAATGAGCAGTTCTTC. Amino acid sequence: CSARPGAASLEINEQFF. This rearrangement joins TRBV20-1 to TRBJ2-1, with D perhaps assigned TRBD1 or TRBD2 (6 bases each). CDR1 DFQATT and CDR2 SNEGSKA come from the germline V gene (reference sequence). V was trimmed by 3 bases and J by 6 bases, leaving 24 bases between them. CDR3 length: 17 amino acids.

The chain joins TRBV5-5 to TRBJ2-1, with 8 bases fitting TRBD2. CDR1 and CDR2 from the germline V gene are SGHKS and YYEKEE (reference sequence). The CDR3 length is 15 residues. V shed 1 base and J 8 bases; nucleotides not matched to a gene: 8. DNA of the CDR3: TGTGCCAGCAGCTTGAAGGTAGCGGGAACCCATGAGCAGTTCTTC. Its translation: CASSLKVAGTHEQFF.

The table lists this clonotype with a few counts. The chain uses TRBV12-3 or TRBV12-4 and TRBJ2-1; 8 bases are shared with TRBD2. The V gene end was trimmed by 5 bases and the J gene end by 0 bases; junction bases not matched to a gene: 6. This CDR3 is 16 amino acids long. CDR3 sequence: CASSRSGTSSYNEQFF. DNA for the CDR3: TGTGCCAGCAGTCGATCCGGGACTAGCTCCTACAATGAGCAGTTCTTC.

The J gene is TRBJ2-7, the V gene TRBV4-1; 9 bases match TRBD2. This CDR3 has 18 residues. Germline V gene data show CDR1 as MGHRA and CDR2 as YSYEKL. The V segment lost 1 base and the J segment 3 bases; nucleotides outside the gene matches: 13. The DNA of the CDR3 is TGCGCCAGCAGCCAAGGGGGGCCCGGACTAGCGAGAAACTACGAGCAGTACTTC. This gives the protein CASSQGGPGLARNYEQYF.

This clonotype was found a few times. The chain has TRBV2 and TRBJ1-3, with D tentatively TRBD1 (5 bases). The CDR3 length is 15 residues. Looked up from germline, CDR1 is SNHLY and CDR2 is FYNNEI. The V gene lost 6 bases and the J gene lost 4 bases, with 16 bases spanning the gap. The CDR3: CASSAPGGSGNTIYF. The CDR3 DNA follows: TGTGCCAGCAGCGCACCCGGGGGTTCGGGAAACACCATATATTTT. Together with reference TRBV2 and TRBJ1-3, the CDR3 gives the full variable domain: EPEVTQTPSHQVTQMGQEVILRCVPISNHLYFYWYRQILGQKVEFLVSFYNNEISEKSEIFDDQFSVERPDGSNFTLKIRSTKLEDSAMYFCASSAPGGSGNTIYFGEGSWLTVV.

This clonotype was found a few times. The chain employs TRBV20-1 and TRBJ2-1; D not resolved. CDR1 DFQATT and CDR2 SNEGSKA come from the germline V gene (reference sequence). V lost 5 bases, J lost 7 bases, and 12 bases lay in between. CDR3 length equals 12 residues. CDR3 sequence: CSALDLGNEQFF. DNA of the CDR3: TGCAGTGCTCTGGACCTGGGGAATGAGCAGTTCTTC.

The chain links TRBV13 to TRBJ2-4; TRBD2 might be the D (5 bases). V lost 5 bases, J lost 6 bases, and 23 bases lay in between. Germline CDR1 reads PRHDT; CDR2 reads FYEKMQ (reference sequence). This CDR3 comprises 17 residues. The chain's CDR3 is CASSPKGLADFRNIQYF. The CDR3 DNA follows: TGTGCCAGCAGCCCAAAGGGTCTAGCTGATTTTAGAAACATTCAGTACTTC.

The V gene is TRBV12-3 or TRBV12-4, the J gene TRBJ2-1; TRBD1 agrees at 8 bases. The CDR3 totals 15 residues. With 3 bases clipped from V and 9 bases from J, the junction kept 10 bases outside the gene matches. CDR3 coding DNA: TGTGCCAGCAGTTTGTGGACAGGGCCCCTCGGTGAGCAGTTCTTC. This translates into CASSLWTGPLGEQFF.

This clonotype was seen more than once but under ten times. This sequence joins TRBV12-3 or TRBV12-4 and TRBJ1-5; D possibly corresponds to TRBD1 (6 bases). This CDR3 region has 17 residues. V was cut by 5 bases and J by 6 bases, with 23 bases left in between. The CDR3 reads CASSITGPWKEGQPQHF. The CDR3 nucleotides are TGTGCCAGCAGTATCACAGGGCCCTGGAAGGAAGGTCAGCCCCAGCATTTT.

J is TRBJ2-7 and V is TRBV4-1, with 8 bases fitting TRBD2. The CDR3 contains 16 residues. Unmatched junction bases numbered 5, after V lost 0 bases and J lost 1 base. Per the germline V gene, CDR1 is MGHRA and CDR2 is YSYEKL. Written as DNA, the CDR3 is TGCGCCAGCAGCCAAGATAAGGCGGGAGGATCCTACGAGCAGTACTTC. This gives the protein CASSQDKAGGSYEQYF.

The CDR3 DNA sequence: TGCGCCAGCAGTTACCGGACGGATGAGCAGTACTTC. Protein product: CASSYRTDEQYF. The J gene is TRBJ2-7, the V gene TRBV5-1; D ambiguous. CDR1 and CDR2 from the germline V gene are SGHRS and YFSETQ. CDR3 length: 12 residues. V lost 5 bases, J lost 7 bases, and 13 bases lay in between.

This clonotype showed up just a few times. J is TRBJ2-2 and V is TRBV9; 8 bases map to TRBD1. Germline loops: CDR1 SGDLS, CDR2 YYNGEE. V shed 3 bases, J shed 4 bases, and the junction held 5 bases outside the gene matches. CDR3 length equals 15 residues. CDR3 nucleotide sequence: TGTGCCAGCAGCGCCGCAGGGGGCAGCACCGGGGAGCTGTTTTTT. Translation: CASSAAGGSTGELFF.

This clonotype showed up just a few times. V gene TRBV6-1 combines with J gene TRBJ1-1; D might be TRBD1 (5 bases). The V and J ends lost 7 bases and 10 bases respectively, with 31 bases between them. Germline V gives CDR1 MNHNS, CDR2 SASEGT. CDR3 length equals 17 residues. CDR3: CASNSVGVSPGTPRAFF. In nucleotides, the CDR3 is TGTGCCAGCAACAGTGTGGGGGTGTCTCCCGGGACCCCAAGAGCTTTCTTT.

The chain combines TRBV5-6 with TRBJ2-6; the D is unclear. Trimming shortened V by 3 bases and J by 2 bases, and 6 bases separated the two germline ends. The CDR3 is made up of 14 amino acids. The germline V gene has CDR1 SGHDT and CDR2 YYEEEE. The CDR3: CASSWGTGANVLTF. In nucleotides, the CDR3 is TGTGCCAGCAGCTGGGGAACTGGGGCCAACGTCCTGACTTTC. The full variable domain, with the rest looked up from reference TRBV5-6 and TRBJ2-6, is DAGVTQSPTHLIKTRGQQVTLRCSPKSGHDTVSWYQQALGQGPQFIFQYYEEEERQRGNFPDRFSGHQFPNYSSELNVNALLLGDSALYLCASSWGTGANVLTFGAGSRLTVL.

The chain couples TRBV4-1 to TRBJ2-2; D not certain. Germline-derived CDR1 and CDR2 are MGHRA and YSYEKL. V lost 1 base and J 4 bases, leaving 7 bases between the germline ends. The CDR3 is made up of 14 amino acids. The chain's CDR3 is CASSQVELTGELFF. The CDR3 DNA reads as TGCGCCAGCAGCCAAGTTGAGCTCACCGGGGAGCTGTTTTTT.

The chain joins TRBV11-3 to TRBJ1-1; no clear D gene. The CDR3 has 13 residues. Germline assignment: CDR1 SGHNT and CDR2 YENEEA. V lost 4 bases and J 4 bases, leaving 10 bases between the germline ends. Here the CDR3 reads CASSSRSTTEAFF. The CDR3, as DNA: TGTGCCAGCAGCTCAAGAAGTACCACTGAAGCTTTCTTT.

Of note for this clonotype: The junction departs from germline at one end; a sequencing error may be responsible. The chain couples TRBV30 to TRBJ2-7; 7 bases match TRBD1. CDR3 size: 13 residues. Germline CDR1 GTSNPN, CDR2 SVGIG (reference sequence). CDR3 sequence: CAWSAHEGAKSDF. The DNA for the CDR3 is TGTGCCTGGAGTGCCCATGAGGGGGCCAAGTCTGACTTC.

This clonotype has a handful of counts. This chain uses TRBV12-3 or TRBV12-4 with TRBJ1-3; no firm D call. There are 13 residues in the CDR3. Trimming stripped 6 bases from V and 8 bases from J, with 14 bases between. The CDR3 DNA reads as TGTGCCAGCAGCATGGACGGAGGGTACACCATATATTTT. It translates to CASSMDGGYTIYF.